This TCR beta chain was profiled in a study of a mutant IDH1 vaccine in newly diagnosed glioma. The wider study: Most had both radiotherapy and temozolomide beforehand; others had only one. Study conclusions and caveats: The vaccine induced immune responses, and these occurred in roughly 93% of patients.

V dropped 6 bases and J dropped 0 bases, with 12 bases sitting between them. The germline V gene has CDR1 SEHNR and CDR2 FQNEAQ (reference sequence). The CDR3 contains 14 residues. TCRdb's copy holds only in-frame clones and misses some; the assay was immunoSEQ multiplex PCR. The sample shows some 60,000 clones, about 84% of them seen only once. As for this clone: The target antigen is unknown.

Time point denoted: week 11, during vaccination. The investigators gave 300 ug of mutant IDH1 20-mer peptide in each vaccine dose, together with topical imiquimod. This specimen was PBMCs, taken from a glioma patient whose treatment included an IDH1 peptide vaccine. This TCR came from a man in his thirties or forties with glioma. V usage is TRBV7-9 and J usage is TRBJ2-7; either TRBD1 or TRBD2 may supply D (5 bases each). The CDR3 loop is CASSRQRGSYEQYF. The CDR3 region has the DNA TGTGCCAGCAGTCGCCAGAGGGGCTCCTACGAGCAGTACTTC.